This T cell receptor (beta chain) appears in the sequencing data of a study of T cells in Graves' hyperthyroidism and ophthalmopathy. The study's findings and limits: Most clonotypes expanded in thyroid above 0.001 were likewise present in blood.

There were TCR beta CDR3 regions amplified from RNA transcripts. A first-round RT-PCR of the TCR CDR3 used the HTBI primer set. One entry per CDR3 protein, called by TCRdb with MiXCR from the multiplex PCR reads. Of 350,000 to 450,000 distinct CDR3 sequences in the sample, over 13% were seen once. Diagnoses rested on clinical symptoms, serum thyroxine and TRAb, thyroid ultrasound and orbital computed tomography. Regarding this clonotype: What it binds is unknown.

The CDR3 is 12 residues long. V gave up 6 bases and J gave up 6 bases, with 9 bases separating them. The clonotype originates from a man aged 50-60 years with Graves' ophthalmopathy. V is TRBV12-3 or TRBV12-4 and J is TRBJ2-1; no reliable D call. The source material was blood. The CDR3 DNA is TGTGCCAGCAGACGTAGACCCAATGAGCAGTTCTTC. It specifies CASRRRPNEQFF.